This T cell receptor beta chain was profiled in a study of T cell responses to AZD1222 COVID-19 vaccine. The V gene's germline CDR1 is MDHEN and CDR2 SYDVKM. This CDR3 has 14 residues. Deletions cut 2 bases from V and 7 bases from J, with 15 bases between. Libraries were prepared by immunoSEQ multiplex PCR; TCRdb keeps only in-frame clonotypes and omits some of them. The sample has about 100,000 clones; roughly 91% are singletons. The chain links TRBV28 to TRBJ2-7; D may be TRBD1 (5 bases). This receptor was taken from an adult in good health. Sequenced material: peripheral blood, taken on day 0 of AZD1222 vaccination. Written as DNA, the CDR3 is TGTGCCAGCAGTTTACCTTCGGCAGGGTGGGAGCAGTACTTC. This sequence encodes CASSLPSAGWEQYF.